This TCR beta chain was identified in a study of radiation and T cells in renal cell carcinoma. Overall study findings and caveats: In blood, top tumor clones expanded by 2 weeks, shrinking by 4. Without pretreatment biopsies, baseline tumor clonotype presence was undetermined.

TCRdb keeps only in-frame clones here, not all; method: immunoSEQ multiplex PCR. The repertoire includes around 180,000 clones, about nine tenths of them detected once, and approximately 10% sits in the top ten. There are a few counts of this clone. Antigen specificity is unknown. The CDR3 has 14 residues. The V and J ends lost 3 bases and 8 bases, in that order; junction bases with no gene match: 7. Germline CDR1 reads SGHTA; CDR2 reads FQGNSA. Time point described: blood 4 weeks post-SBRT, at nephrectomy. Treatment given: 15 Gy SBRT to primary tumor, nephrectomy 4 weeks later. Serial blood draws occurred at baseline and 2 and 4 weeks post-SBRT.

The specimen comprised blood, sampled from a patient whose treatment included radiotherapy and nephrectomy. This receptor was identified in a woman between 45 and 60 years old with renal cell carcinoma. The chain recombines TRBV7-2 with TRBJ1-5; 7 positions agree with TRBD1. CDR3 in DNA: TGTGCCAGCAGCTTTACAGGGGCTGGGGAGCCCCAGCATTTT. The encoded protein is CASSFTGAGEPQHF. Full variable domain (missing parts from reference TRBV7-2 and TRBJ1-5): GAGVSQSPSNKVTEKGKDVELRCDPISGHTALYWYRQSLGQGLEFLIYFQGNSAPDKSGLPSDRFSAERTGGSVSTLTIQRTQQEDSAVYLCASSFTGAGEPQHFGDGTRLSIL.